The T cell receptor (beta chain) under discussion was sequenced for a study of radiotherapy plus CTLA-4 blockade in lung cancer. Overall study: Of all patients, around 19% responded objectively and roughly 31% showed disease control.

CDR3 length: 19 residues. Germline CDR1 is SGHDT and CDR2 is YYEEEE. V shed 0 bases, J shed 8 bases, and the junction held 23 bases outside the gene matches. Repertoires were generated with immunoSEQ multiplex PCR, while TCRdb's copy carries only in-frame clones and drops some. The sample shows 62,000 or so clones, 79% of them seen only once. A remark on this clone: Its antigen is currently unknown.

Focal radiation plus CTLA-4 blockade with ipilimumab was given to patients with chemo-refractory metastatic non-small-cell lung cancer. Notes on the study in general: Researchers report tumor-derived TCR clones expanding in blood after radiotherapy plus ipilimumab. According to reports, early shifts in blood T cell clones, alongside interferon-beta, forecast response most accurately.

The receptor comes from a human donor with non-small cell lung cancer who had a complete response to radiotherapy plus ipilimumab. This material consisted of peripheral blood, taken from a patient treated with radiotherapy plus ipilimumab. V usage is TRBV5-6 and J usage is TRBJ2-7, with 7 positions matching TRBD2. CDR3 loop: CASSLGADQWGGTYLKQYF. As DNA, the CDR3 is TGTGCCAGCAGCTTGGGCGCTGATCAGTGGGGAGGGACCTACCTCAAGCAGTACTTC.